The 30 T cell receptor beta chains listed next were all sequenced from one sample in a study of cytomegalovirus exposure and HLA in healthy donors. The PCR used 60 Vbeta and 13 Jbeta primers. Profiling relied on immunoSEQ multiplex PCR, and the TCRdb table lists in-frame clones only, not all of them. The listing contains 55,000 to 75,000 clones. Sequencing used PBMCs. These receptors were collected from a male donor in good health and CMV-seronegative.

The rearrangement joins TRBV2 to TRBJ1-2; 9 nucleotides match TRBD1. CDR1 SNHLY and CDR2 FYNNEI come from the germline V gene. V dropped 6 bases and J dropped 6; count of bases not matched to a gene: 5. This CDR3 contains 13 residues. CDR3 region: CASRRTGENGYTF. The CDR3 coding sequence is TGTGCCAGCAGGAGGACAGGGGAGAATGGCTACACCTTC.

To note about this clone: This same CDR3 is encoded by further DNA sequences in the sample. The chain joins TRBV7-2 to TRBJ2-5; 8 bases are shared with TRBD2. This CDR3 has 16 residues. CDR1 is SGHTA and CDR2 is FQGNSA in the germline V gene. V lost 0 bases, J lost 2 bases, and 5 bases stayed unmatched. In DNA, the CDR3 is TGTGCCAGCAGCTTAGCTGGGGCGGGAGGTCAAGAGACCCAGTACTTC. Encoded protein: CASSLAGAGGQETQYF.

The rearrangement uses TRBV2 and TRBJ2-3; D perhaps matches TRBD2 (5 bases). Germline V gives CDR1 SNHLY, CDR2 FYNNEI. This CDR3 is 16 amino acids long. Trimming shortened V by 5 bases and J by 4 bases, and 19 bases separated the two germline ends. The CDR3 nucleotides are TGTGCCAGCAGTCCAGGACTGGTTGTGAGTTCAGATACGCAGTATTTT. Protein sequence: CASSPGLVVSSDTQYF.

This sequence joins TRBV7-2 and TRBJ2-1; TRBD1 agrees at 9 bases. The CDR3 totals 14 residues. V lost 4 bases and J lost 6; bases outside the gene matches: 4. CDR1 and CDR2 from the germline V gene are SGHTA and FQGNSA. The CDR3 coding sequence is TGTGCCAGCAGCTCGAGGACAGGGGCCAATGAGCAGTTCTTC. This gives the protein CASSSRTGANEQFF.

The chain is built from TRBV7-8 and TRBJ2-2; D possibly corresponds to TRBD2 (5 bases). Germline V lookup: CDR1 SGHVS, CDR2 FQNEAQ. This CDR3 has 16 amino acids. V dropped 1 base and J dropped 0 bases, with 9 bases sitting between them. CDR3 region: CASSLGGRTNTGELFF. DNA of the CDR3: TGTGCCAGCAGCTTAGGAGGGCGTACGAACACCGGGGAGCTGTTTTTT.

The CDR3 loop reads CASSQFTQETLYGYTF. The DNA for the CDR3 is TGCGCCAGCAGCCAGTTCACGCAGGAAACCCTCTATGGCTACACCTTC. The V gene is TRBV4-3, the J gene TRBJ1-2; D is unresolved. Germline CDR1 LGHNA, CDR2 YSLEER. The CDR3 has 16 residues. V was cut by 3 bases and J by 4 bases, with 18 bases left in between.

This chain links TRBV2 with TRBJ2-7; D is unresolved. CDR3 length: 11 amino acids. Germline loops: CDR1 SNHLY, CDR2 FYNNEI. V lost 4 bases and J 3 bases, leaving 4 bases between the germline ends. The CDR3 sequence is CASSGDYEQYF. The DNA for the CDR3 is TGTGCCAGCAGTGGAGACTACGAGCAGTACTTC.

The V and J genes are TRBV7-9 and TRBJ2-4; 7 bases agree with TRBD1. Germline V gives CDR1 SEHNR, CDR2 FQNEAQ (reference sequence). With V trimmed by 5 bases and J by 3 bases, 13 bases remained unmatched. The CDR3 contains 17 residues. The CDR3 loop is CASSPLQGLGIKNIQYF. The CDR3 coding sequence is TGTGCCAGCAGCCCCCTACAGGGGCTTGGAATCAAAAACATTCAGTACTTC.

The V call is TRBV27, the J call TRBJ2-5; TRBD2 agrees at 7 bases. The germline V gene encodes CDR1 MNHEY and CDR2 SMNVEV (reference sequence). The CDR3 sequence is 12 residues long. Germline trimming cut 6 bases from V and 10 bases from J; bases unmatched to any gene: 8. The CDR3 loop is CASSPGGGNQYF. CDR3 nucleotide sequence: TGTGCCAGCAGCCCGGGGGGTGGGAACCAGTACTTC.

This chain links TRBV7-2 with TRBJ2-2; D uncertain. The CDR3 length is 13 residues. The germline V and J ends were trimmed by 2 bases and 9 bases, with 10 bases remaining between them. Per germline, CDR1 SGHTA and CDR2 FQGNSA. This chain's CDR3 is CASSLFLSRELFF. The CDR3 DNA reads as TGTGCCAGCAGCTTATTTCTAAGCAGGGAGCTGTTTTTT.

This chain connects TRBV28 to TRBJ1-1, with 7 bases lining up with TRBD1. The germline V gene has CDR1 MDHEN and CDR2 SYDVKM. There are 11 residues in the CDR3. V was pared by 4 bases and J by 10 bases, with 3 bases of the junction left unmatched. CDR3: CASSSAGGAFF. The DNA of the CDR3 is TGTGCCAGCAGTTCCGCAGGGGGAGCTTTCTTT.

V gene TRBV5-1 combines with J gene TRBJ1-2, with D maybe TRBD1 (6 bases). In germline, CDR1 is SGHRS, CDR2 YFSETQ. Trimming stripped 3 bases from V and 3 bases from J, with 15 bases between. CDR3 size: 15 residues. This chain's CDR3 is CASSSTGPWDYGYTF. The CDR3 coding sequence is TGCGCCAGCAGCTCCACAGGGCCCTGGGACTATGGCTACACCTTC.

The CDR3 sequence: CASSFAGMNNEQFF. The CDR3 nucleotides are TGTGCCAGCAGCTTTGCGGGAATGAACAATGAGCAGTTCTTC. V and J are TRBV7-9 and TRBJ2-1, with D maybe TRBD2 (6 bases). V lost 3 bases, J lost 5 bases, and 11 bases lay in between. This CDR3 is built from 14 residues. Germline V gene data show CDR1 as SEHNR and CDR2 as FQNEAQ (reference sequence).

The gene calls are TRBV28 and TRBJ2-7, with a possible D match to TRBD2 (5 bases). Trimming cost V 5 bases and J 5 bases, with 13 bases left between them. CDR1 MDHEN and CDR2 SYDVKM come from the germline V gene. The length of the CDR3 is 13 residues. The CDR3 here is CASSPPSGNEQYF. For the CDR3, the DNA is TGTGCCAGCAGTCCGCCCTCGGGAAACGAGCAGTACTTC.

The chain employs TRBV13 and TRBJ2-1; the match to TRBD2 covers 14 bases. Germline assignment: CDR1 PRHDT and CDR2 FYEKMQ (reference sequence). V lost 1 base, J lost 6 bases, and 2 bases stayed unmatched. The CDR3 consists of 16 residues. The CDR3 region has the DNA TGTGCCAGCAGCTTAGTAGGGACTAGCGGGGGCAATGAGCAGTTCTTC. Encoded protein: CASSLVGTSGGNEQFF.

The chain carries TRBV27 and TRBJ2-7, with D perhaps TRBD1 (5 bases). The length of the CDR3 is 14 residues. Germline V gene data show CDR1 as MNHEY and CDR2 as SMNVEV (reference sequence). V lost 4 bases and J lost 5, with 15 bases in between. The CDR3 sequence: CASSSPDNLNEQYF. The CDR3 DNA reads TGTGCCAGCAGTTCCCCGGACAACCTCAACGAGCAGTACTTC.

About this clone itself: Mismatch with germline at one junction end may stem from a read error. Other DNA sequences in the same sample also yield this CDR3. The chain is built from TRBV19 and TRBJ1-6; 9 nucleotides match TRBD1. The germline CDR1 and CDR2 sequences are LNHDA and SQIVND (reference sequence). The CDR3 consists of 16 residues. The CDR3 reads CASNGQGSSYNSPLHF. The CDR3 region has the DNA TGTGCCAGTAACGGACAGGGGAGCTCCTATAATTCACCCCTACACTTT.

V is TRBV29-1 and J is TRBJ1-2; D might be TRBD1 (5 bases). This CDR3 has 12 residues. Germline CDR1 is SQVTM and CDR2 is ANQGSEA. The V and J ends lost 7 bases and 6 bases respectively, with 15 bases between them. CDR3 sequence (DNA): TGCAGCGGCGGGGGGGGGTTAGATGGCTACACCTTC. Translating gives CSGGGGLDGYTF.

The chain joins TRBV28 to TRBJ2-5; 10 bases map to TRBD1. CDR3 length equals 15 residues. The germline V gene encodes CDR1 MDHEN and CDR2 SYDVKM. With 5 bases clipped from V and 11 bases from J, the junction kept 14 bases outside the gene matches. DNA of the CDR3: TGTGCCAGCAGTCCCCCCCGGACAGGGGGGTACGGGCAGTACTTC. This sequence encodes CASSPPRTGGYGQYF.

The chain carries TRBV9 and TRBJ2-5; 9 bases map to TRBD2. V lost 3 bases to trimming and J lost 2 bases; unmatched junction nucleotides: 14. Germline CDR1 reads SGDLS; CDR2 reads YYNGEE. This CDR3 is built from 18 residues. CDR3 residues: CASSAGGGLAGSQETQYF. DNA of the CDR3: TGTGCCAGCAGCGCCGGGGGAGGGCTAGCGGGATCTCAAGAGACCCAGTACTTC.

This rearrangement joins TRBV14 to TRBJ2-1; D remains unclear. The V gene's germline CDR1 is SGHDN and CDR2 FVKESK. The CDR3 has 13 residues. Trimming stripped 5 bases from V and 8 bases from J, with 13 bases between. The CDR3 protein is CASSFSSGYEQFF. The CDR3 DNA reads as TGTGCCAGCAGCTTTTCAAGTGGCTATGAGCAGTTCTTC.

The rearrangement links TRBV15 to TRBJ2-7; 10 nucleotides match TRBD1. The CDR3 extends over 14 amino acids. V lost 1 base to trimming and J lost 6 bases; unmatched junction nucleotides: 3. CDR1 and CDR2 (germline): LNHNV, YYDKDF (reference sequence). CDR3 sequence: CATSRGQGAGEQYF. CDR3 in DNA: TGTGCCACCAGCAGAGGACAGGGGGCGGGCGAGCAGTACTTC.

Turning to this clone: The junction shows a germline mismatch at one end, possibly a read error. V usage is TRBV18 and J usage is TRBJ1-3; D gene ambiguous. There are 12 residues in the CDR3. Germline V gives CDR1 KGHSH, CDR2 LQKENI. The DNA of the CDR3 is TGTGCCAGCTCACCGGACGGGAACAACATATATTTT. Translation: CASSPDGNNIYF. Complete variable domain (other parts from reference TRBV18 and TRBJ1-3): NAGVMQNPRHLVRRRGQEARLRCSPMKGHSHVYWYRQLPEEGLKFMVYLQKENIIDESGMPKERFSAEFPKEGPSILRIQQVVRGDSAAYFCASSPDGNNIYFGEGSWLTVV.

This chain joins TRBV7-2 and TRBJ2-2, with 11 bases matching TRBD2. Germline values: CDR1 SGHTA, CDR2 FQGNSA. This CDR3 spans 15 amino acids. The V and J ends lost 5 bases and 6 bases, in that order; junction bases with no gene match: 5. The CDR3 coding sequence is TGTGCCAGCAGCATTAGCGGGGGGGTCGCCGGGGAGCTGTTTTTT. Translation gives CASSISGGVAGELFF.

The V call is TRBV6-1, the J call TRBJ2-3; 7 positions match TRBD2. CDR1 is MNHNS and CDR2 is SASEGT in the germline V gene. This CDR3 is 14 amino acids long. V was pared by 4 bases and J by 0 bases, with 1 base of the junction left unmatched. CDR3 sequence: CASSGGGSTDTQYF. For the CDR3, the DNA is TGTGCCAGCAGTGGGGGGGGGAGCACAGATACGCAGTATTTT.

V usage is TRBV7-8 and J usage is TRBJ1-3; 8 nucleotides match TRBD1. Germline assignment: CDR1 SGHVS and CDR2 FQNEAQ. V was clipped by 1 base and J by 0 bases; unmatched bases: 11. The CDR3 is 19 amino acids. The CDR3 nucleotides are TGTGCCAGCAGCTTAGTGCTAACTCCGGGACAGGCCTCTGGAAACACCATATATTTT. Protein: CASSLVLTPGQASGNTIYF.

V usage is TRBV6-5 and J usage is TRBJ1-5, with a weak D call TRBD1 (6 bases). The CDR3 sequence is 14 residues long. Germline CDR1 and CDR2: MNHEY and SVGAGI. Between the trimmed V and J ends, which lost 5 bases and 11 bases, there was a span of 19 bases. The CDR3 protein is CASSQTGNLGTQHF. In nucleotides, the CDR3 is TGTGCCAGCAGTCAGACAGGCAACTTAGGGACCCAGCATTTT.

The chain recombines TRBV13 with TRBJ1-1; D remains ambiguous. With 0 bases removed from V and 6 bases from J, the gap between germline ends came to 17 bases. The germline CDR1 and CDR2 sequences are PRHDT and FYEKMQ (reference sequence). The CDR3 covers 16 residues. The CDR3 coding sequence is TGTGCCAGCAGCTTAGGCGCGGGAAGCTGGACCGCTGAAGCTTTCTTT. Protein sequence: CASSLGAGSWTAEAFF.

The chain joins TRBV4-1 to TRBJ1-1, with no clear D. The CDR3 is 13 residues long. Germline CDR1 reads MGHRA; CDR2 reads YSYEKL. V was clipped by 1 base and J by 3 bases, with 6 bases between them. The CDR3 is CASSQAFDTEAFF. The CDR3 DNA is TGCGCCAGCAGCCAAGCGTTCGACACTGAAGCTTTCTTT.

The rearrangement joins TRBV4-3 to TRBJ2-5; 9 bases are shared with TRBD2. CDR1 LGHNA and CDR2 YSLEER come from the germline V gene. Trimming removed 2 bases from V and 4 bases from J; junction bases left unmatched: 5. The CDR3 sequence is 15 residues long. CDR3 residues: CASSQHSAGGETQYF. The DNA of the CDR3 is TGCGCCAGCAGCCAACACTCAGCGGGAGGAGAGACCCAGTACTTC.